Presented here are 27 T cell receptor beta chains from one specimen sequenced in a study of early T cells in non-severe SARS-CoV-2 infection. MiXCR was run by TCRdb on the 5' RACE reads, yielding one entry per CDR3 protein. Here the sample spans about 56,000 distinct CDR3 sequences, roughly a tenth being singletons. Sequencing was carried out using whole blood. These receptors all come from an adult who was a healthcare worker with PCR-confirmed SARS-CoV-2 infection or an uninfected control (not recorded which).

Many counts were recorded for this clonotype. This chain connects TRBV12-3 or TRBV12-4 to TRBJ2-1; D is possibly TRBD1 or TRBD2 (5 bases each). The CDR3 loop spans 14 amino acids. The germline V and J ends were trimmed by 1 base and 9 bases, with 13 bases remaining between them. The CDR3 is CASSLGSEGTEQFF. CDR3 nucleotide sequence: TGTGCCAGCAGTTTAGGGTCCGAGGGGACTGAGCAGTTCTTC.

This clonotype showed up just a few times. The chain combines TRBV6-5 with TRBJ1-5; TRBD1 matches at 8 bases. V shed 7 bases, J shed 3 bases, and the junction held 5 bases outside the gene matches. This CDR3 comprises 14 residues. Germline V gives CDR1 MNHEY, CDR2 SVGAGI. Written as DNA, the CDR3 is TGTGCCAGCACACAGGGGGGGATCAATCAGCCCCAGCATTTT. This gives the protein CASTQGGINQPQHF.

CDR3 coding DNA: TGTGCCAGCAGCTTGCGACAGGGGGCTGCCGTACTGTTCTTC. Protein sequence: CASSLRQGAAVLFF. This sequence joins TRBV5-8 and TRBJ2-1; 10 bases map to TRBD1. J gave up 15 bases and V 1 base, and 10 bases lay outside the gene matches. CDR1 SGHTS and CDR2 YDEGEE come from the germline V gene. The CDR3 has 14 amino acids.

This clonotype was seen at least ten times. This rearrangement joins TRBV27 to TRBJ2-1; 9 bases map to TRBD2. Germline values: CDR1 MNHEY, CDR2 SMNVEV (reference sequence). V lost 6 bases and J lost 5; bases outside the gene matches: 8. The CDR3 has 15 amino acids. CDR3 coding DNA: TGTGCCAGCAGAATAATAGCTAGCGGGGACAATGAGCAGTTCTTC. This translates into CASRIIASGDNEQFF.

V usage is TRBV29-1 and J usage is TRBJ2-7; TRBD1 matches at 9 bases. Germline CDR1 and CDR2: SQVTM and ANQGSEA. Trimming took 3 bases from V and 0 from J; bases not matched to a gene: 0. The CDR3 totals 13 residues. CDR3 sequence reads: CSVETGGSYEQYF. CDR3 coding DNA: TGCAGCGTTGAGACAGGGGGCTCCTACGAGCAGTACTTC.

This chain connects TRBV5-1 to TRBJ2-1; 7 nucleotides align to TRBD2. Germline V gene sequence: CDR1 SGHRS, CDR2 YFSETQ. J lost 4 bases, V lost 7 bases, and 8 bases had no gene match. The CDR3 is 14 residues long. CDR3 loop: CASGLSGGYNEQFF. In DNA form, the CDR3 reads TGCGCCAGCGGACTATCGGGAGGTTACAATGAGCAGTTCTTC. The variable domain in full, completed from reference TRBV5-1 and TRBJ2-1, reads KAGVTQTPRYLIKTRGQQVTLSCSPISGHRSVSWYQQTPGQGLQFLFEYFSETQRNKGNFPGRFSGRQFSNSRSEMNVSTLELGDSALYLCASGLSGGYNEQFFGPGTRLTVL.

This clonotype was detected a few times. The chain uses TRBV20-1 and TRBJ2-7, with 9 bases fitting TRBD1. CDR1 and CDR2 (germline): DFQATT, SNEGSKA (reference sequence). The CDR3 consists of 14 residues. V was clipped by 3 bases and J by 4 bases; unmatched bases: 7. CDR3 residues: CSASPGQGGYEQYF. The CDR3, as DNA: TGCAGTGCTAGCCCGGGACAGGGAGGATACGAGCAGTACTTC.

The chain has TRBV4-1 and TRBJ1-1; no firm D call. Per the germline V gene, CDR1 is MGHRA and CDR2 is YSYEKL. Trimming cost V 0 bases and J 4 bases, with 12 bases left between them. This CDR3 comprises 15 residues. CDR3 nucleotide sequence: TGCGCCAGCAGCCAAGATTTTGGGGAGACCACTGAAGCTTTCTTT. This encodes CASSQDFGETTEAFF.

This clonotype was picked up many times. This chain connects TRBV5-1 to TRBJ2-1; 9 bases match TRBD2. CDR3 length: 17 amino acids. V lost 0 bases to trimming and J lost 5 bases; unmatched junction nucleotides: 9. In germline, CDR1 is SGHRS, CDR2 YFSETQ. CDR3 sequence: CASSLAIGLALNNEQFF. Written as DNA, the CDR3 is TGCGCCAGCAGCTTGGCCATAGGACTAGCGTTGAACAATGAGCAGTTCTTC. Together with reference TRBV5-1 and TRBJ2-1, the CDR3 gives the full variable domain: KAGVTQTPRYLIKTRGQQVTLSCSPISGHRSVSWYQQTPGQGLQFLFEYFSETQRNKGNFPGRFSGRQFSNSRSEMNVSTLELGDSALYLCASSLAIGLALNNEQFFGPGTRLTVL.

This clonotype was counted only a few times. The chain recombines TRBV14 with TRBJ1-4; a possible D gene is TRBD1 (5 bases). The V gene lost 2 bases and the J gene lost 8 bases, with 18 bases spanning the gap. Germline CDR1 SGHDN, CDR2 FVKESK. CDR3 length: 16 amino acids. The DNA of the CDR3 is TGTGCCAGCAGCCAATTATTGGGGGGGGAAATCGAAAAACTGTTTTTT. It is translated as CASSQLLGGEIEKLFF.

Many counts were recorded for this clonotype. The DNA for the CDR3 is TGTGCCAGCAGCTTAGATCGCTTTAGCTCCTATAATTCACCCCTCCACTTT. Its protein product is CASSLDRFSSYNSPLHF. The J gene is TRBJ1-6, the V gene TRBV11-2; no definite D call. CDR1 SGHAT and CDR2 FQNNGV come from the germline V gene. CDR3 size: 17 residues. The V end was cut by 0 bases, the J end by 0 bases, with 9 bases between.

This clonotype was seen ten or more times. The chain joins TRBV6-5 to TRBJ2-7, with D maybe TRBD2 (6 bases). Trimming removed 0 bases at V and 5 bases at J, with 8 bases between. The germline V gene encodes CDR1 MNHEY and CDR2 SVGAGI. The CDR3 is 13 amino acids. The CDR3 sequence: CASSYSERDEQYF. Written as DNA, the CDR3 is TGTGCCAGCAGTTACTCTGAGCGGGACGAGCAGTACTTC.

This clonotype was detected many times. V usage is TRBV18 and J usage is TRBJ2-3, with D uncertain. Trimming took off 3 bases at V and 2 bases at J, with 6 bases between the two ends. This CDR3 region has 13 residues. CDR1 KGHSH and CDR2 LQKENI come from the germline V gene. CDR3 residues: CASSPAATDTQYF. The CDR3 DNA is TGTGCCAGCTCACCGGCTGCCACAGATACGCAGTATTTT.

This clonotype was detected ten times or more. The chain couples TRBV27 to TRBJ2-1; TRBD1 is a possible D gene (6 bases). Germline V gene lookup returns CDR1 MNHEY and CDR2 SMNVEV (reference sequence). The CDR3 is 14 amino acids. Between the trimmed V and J ends, which lost 5 bases and 3 bases, there was a span of 11 bases. The CDR3 reads CASSHWDNYNEQFF. The CDR3 DNA follows: TGTGCCAGCAGTCACTGGGACAACTACAATGAGCAGTTCTTC.

This clonotype occurred many times. The V gene is TRBV6-2 or TRBV6-3, the J gene TRBJ1-5, with D tentatively TRBD1 (5 bases). The CDR3 sequence is 14 residues long. The V and J ends lost 2 bases and 3 bases respectively, with 8 bases between them. From germline, CDR1 is MNHEY and CDR2 SVGEGT. CDR3 coding DNA: TGTGCCAGCAGTTACGGGGGGTTCAATCAGCCCCAGCATTTT. Protein sequence: CASSYGGFNQPQHF.

This clonotype has at least ten counts. The chain recombines TRBV20-1 with TRBJ1-2; unclear D gene. The CDR3 covers 12 residues. Looked up from germline, CDR1 is DFQATT and CDR2 is SNEGSKA (reference sequence). The germline V and J ends were trimmed by 6 bases and 4 bases, with 12 bases remaining between them. The CDR3 sequence is CSASQITYGYTF. The CDR3 bases are TGCAGTGCGTCTCAGATCACCTATGGCTACACCTTC.

This clonotype was observed many times. The chain uses TRBV29-1 and TRBJ1-1; no clear D gene. Germline assignment: CDR1 SQVTM and CDR2 ANQGSEA. The CDR3 has 12 residues. V was cut by 8 bases and J by 7 bases, with 17 bases left in between. The CDR3 region is CSSRSEVLEAFF. CDR3 sequence (DNA): TGCAGCTCCCGGAGCGAGGTCCTTGAAGCTTTCTTT. The full variable domain, its missing parts supplied by reference TRBV29-1 and TRBJ1-1, is SAVISQKPSRDICQRGTSLTIQCQVDSQVTMMFWYRQQPGQSLTLIATANQGSEATYESGFVIDKFPISRPNLTFSTLTVSNMSPEDSSIYLCSSRSEVLEAFFGQGTRLTVV.

This clonotype came up a few times. Germline and junction disagree at one end, which may indicate a read error. This chain joins TRBV2 and TRBJ2-3; D uncertain. Per the germline V gene, CDR1 is SNHLY and CDR2 is FYNNEI. This CDR3 comprises 8 residues. The CDR3 is CASRRDIF. The CDR3 DNA sequence: TGTGCCAGCAGGCGAGACATTTTT.

The chain couples TRBV7-2 to TRBJ2-1, with 7 bases lining up with TRBD1. Germline trimming cut 5 bases from V and 3 bases from J; bases unmatched to any gene: 4. Germline CDR1 is SGHTA and CDR2 is FQGNSA. The CDR3 is 14 amino acids. Here the CDR3 DNA reads TGTGCCAGCAGCGCGGACAGGATCTACAATGAGCAGTTCTTC. Protein product: CASSADRIYNEQFF. Full variable domain (missing parts from reference TRBV7-2 and TRBJ2-1): GAGVSQSPSNKVTEKGKDVELRCDPISGHTALYWYRQSLGQGLEFLIYFQGNSAPDKSGLPSDRFSAERTGGSVSTLTIQRTQQEDSAVYLCASSADRIYNEQFFGPGTRLTVL.

The chain employs TRBV11-2 and TRBJ2-7, with TRBD2 as a possible D gene (6 bases). The V and J ends lost 1 base and 3 bases respectively, with 16 bases between them. Germline V CDR1 and CDR2: SGHAT, FQNNGV. CDR3 length: 16 amino acids. The CDR3 spells CASSLGSSALGYEQYF. CDR3 bases: TGTGCCAGCAGCTTAGGTTCTAGCGCGTTGGGCTACGAGCAGTACTTC.

V is TRBV10-3 and J is TRBJ1-4; 7 nucleotides match TRBD1. Germline V gene data show CDR1 as ENHRY and CDR2 as SYGVKD. Trimming took 6 bases from V and 4 from J; bases not matched to a gene: 14. The CDR3 runs 17 residues. The CDR3 loop is CAISQQGRAGINEKLFF. The CDR3 DNA reads TGTGCCATCAGCCAACAGGGGCGAGCAGGGATTAATGAAAAACTGTTTTTT.

This clonotype was recorded at least ten times. This chain joins TRBV4-3 and TRBJ2-7; TRBD2 matches at 9 bases. CDR3 size: 15 residues. The ends lost 0 bases at V and 3 bases at J; junction bases unmatched: 3. Germline V gene lookup returns CDR1 LGHNA and CDR2 YSLEER. CDR3 sequence reads: CASSQDWREGYEQYF. The CDR3 bases are TGCGCCAGCAGCCAAGATTGGCGGGAGGGCTACGAGCAGTACTTC.

This clonotype was detected ten times or more. The chain employs TRBV5-5 and TRBJ2-7, with D unclear. The germline V gene has CDR1 SGHKS and CDR2 YYEKEE (reference sequence). V lost 1 base to trimming and J lost 5 bases, with 7 bases between them. The CDR3 length is 12 residues. The CDR3: CASSLKVDEQYF. The CDR3, as DNA: TGTGCCAGCAGCTTGAAAGTTGACGAGCAGTACTTC.

There are many counts of this clonotype. CDR3 residues: CSARGLQGTPSTDTQYF. The CDR3 DNA reads as TGCAGTGCTAGAGGGTTACAGGGAACACCTAGCACAGATACGCAGTATTTT. The genes are TRBV20-1 and TRBJ2-3; D perhaps matches TRBD1 (6 bases). Germline V gene data show CDR1 as DFQATT and CDR2 as SNEGSKA (reference sequence). V shed 1 base and J shed 0 bases, with 17 bases lying between them. CDR3 length: 17 residues.

In this sample, this clonotype turned up a few times. V usage is TRBV5-1 and J usage is TRBJ2-5; 8 positions agree with TRBD1. The CDR3 extends over 15 amino acids. Germline-derived CDR1 and CDR2 are SGHRS and YFSETQ. The V segment lost 0 bases and the J segment 5 bases; nucleotides outside the gene matches: 6. The CDR3 nucleotides are TGCGCCAGCAGCTTGGAGGACAGGGTGTTTGAGACCCAGTACTTC. Protein: CASSLEDRVFETQYF.

For the CDR3, the DNA is TGCAGCGTTGAGGGACTTTGGAAAGACAAAAACATTCAGTACTTC. Translation: CSVEGLWKDKNIQYF. The V gene is TRBV29-1, the J gene TRBJ2-4; a possible D gene is TRBD2 (6 bases). The CDR3 extends over 15 amino acids. Trimming stripped 3 bases from V and 3 bases from J, with 15 bases between. Germline V CDR1 and CDR2: SQVTM, ANQGSEA. Variable domain in full (rest from reference TRBV29-1 and TRBJ2-4): SAVISQKPSRDICQRGTSLTIQCQVDSQVTMMFWYRQQPGQSLTLIATANQGSEATYESGFVIDKFPISRPNLTFSTLTVSNMSPEDSSIYLCSVEGLWKDKNIQYFGAGTRLSVL.

There are many counts of this clonotype. This CDR3 is CASSESGTTDEQFF. The CDR3 nucleotides read TGTGCCAGCAGCGAGTCCGGGACAACCGATGAGCAGTTCTTC. The chain combines TRBV7-8 with TRBJ2-1, with D maybe TRBD1 (6 bases). The CDR3 runs to 14 residues. Trimming took off 5 bases at V and 8 bases at J, with 16 bases between the two ends. Germline V gene sequence: CDR1 SGHVS, CDR2 FQNEAQ.